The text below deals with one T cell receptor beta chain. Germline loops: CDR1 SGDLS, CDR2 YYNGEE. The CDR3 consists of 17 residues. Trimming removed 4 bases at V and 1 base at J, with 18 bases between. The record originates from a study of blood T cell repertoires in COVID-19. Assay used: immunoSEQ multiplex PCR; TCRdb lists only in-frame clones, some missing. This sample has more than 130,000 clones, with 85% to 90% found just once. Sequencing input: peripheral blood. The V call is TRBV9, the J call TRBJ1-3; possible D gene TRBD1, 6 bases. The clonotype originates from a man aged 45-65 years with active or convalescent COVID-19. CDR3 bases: TGTGCCAGCAGCTCCTCCGGACAGTCCTTTTCTGGAAACACCATATATTTT. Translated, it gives CASSSSGQSFSGNTIYF.